The 21 T cell receptor beta chains below all came from one sample that was sequenced in a study of blood T cell repertoires in COVID-19. Data came from immunoSEQ multiplex PCR; TCRdb stores just in-frame clones and leaves some out. Of under 35,000 clones listed, more than 75% are singletons. The sample taken for sequencing was peripheral blood. Receptors originate from a human donor in a cohort sampled during active COVID-19.

This chain joins TRBV5-1 and TRBJ1-6; TRBD1 agrees at 8 bases. The CDR3 runs to 14 residues. Germline V gene sequence: CDR1 SGHRS, CDR2 YFSETQ. V lost 4 bases and J lost 10; bases outside the gene matches: 7. CDR3 sequence (DNA): TGCGCCAGCAGCCAATCGGACAGGGTCTCACCCCTCCACTTT. Amino acid sequence: CASSQSDRVSPLHF.

This clone was seen a handful of times. The chain joins TRBV19 to TRBJ1-5; 9 bases match TRBD1. Per the germline V gene, CDR1 is LNHDA and CDR2 is SQIVND (reference sequence). This CDR3 comprises 16 residues. V lost 4 bases and J lost 6; bases outside the gene matches: 10. CDR3 DNA: TGTGCCAGTAGTAACCCGGGACAGGGACGGGCTCAGCCCCAGCATTTT. Translated: CASSNPGQGRAQPQHF.

In its sample, this clone was seen once. The chain recombines TRBV7-2 with TRBJ2-5, with D possibly being TRBD2 (5 bases). Deletions cut 2 bases from V and 5 bases from J, with 9 bases between. The length of the CDR3 is 13 residues. From germline, CDR1 is SGHTA and CDR2 FQGNSA. CDR3 DNA sequence: TGTGCCAGCAGCTTAACCTGGAGGGAGACCCAGTACTTC. This sequence encodes CASSLTWRETQYF. The entire variable domain, with the rest obtained from reference TRBV7-2 and TRBJ2-5, is as follows: GAGVSQSPSNKVTEKGKDVELRCDPISGHTALYWYRQSLGQGLEFLIYFQGNSAPDKSGLPSDRFSAERTGGSVSTLTIQRTQQEDSAVYLCASSLTWRETQYFGPGTRLLVL.

This chain links TRBV6-5 with TRBJ1-1; 7 nucleotides align to TRBD1. Trimming cost V 4 bases and J 4 bases; bases outside gene matches: 6. The germline V gene encodes CDR1 MNHEY and CDR2 SVGAGI. The length of the CDR3 is 14 residues. The CDR3 sequence: CASSSLTGSTEAFF. CDR3 nucleotide sequence: TGTGCCAGCAGTTCCCTGACAGGGAGCACTGAAGCTTTCTTT.

The V and J genes are TRBV19 and TRBJ2-1, with unresolved D. Germline V lookup: CDR1 LNHDA, CDR2 SQIVND (reference sequence). V was cut by 3 bases and J by 0 bases, with 3 bases left in between. The CDR3 runs 13 residues. The CDR3 is CASSINSYNEQFF. Written as DNA, the CDR3 is TGTGCCAGTAGTATCAACTCCTACAATGAGCAGTTCTTC.

This clone was observed a few times. The rearrangement links TRBV5-5 to TRBJ1-5; 7 positions match TRBD1. The V gene end was trimmed by 3 bases and the J gene end by 1 base; junction bases not matched to a gene: 4. The germline V gene encodes CDR1 SGHKS and CDR2 YYEKEE (reference sequence). This CDR3 region has 15 residues. The DNA for the CDR3 is TGTGCCAGCAGCTCTACGGGACAGAGCAATCAGCCCCAGCATTTT. It codes for CASSSTGQSNQPQHF.

A single count supports this clone. Sequence at one end of the junction differs from germline and may be a read error. The rearrangement uses TRBV7-7 and TRBJ2-1, with 9 bases lining up with TRBD1. CDR1 and CDR2 (germline): SSHAT, FNYEAQ (reference sequence). This CDR3 comprises 15 residues. Here the CDR3 reads CASSQGQGFYNEQFF. DNA of the CDR3: TGTGCTAGCAGCCAGGGACAGGGATTCTACAATGAGCAGTTCTTC.

This rearrangement joins TRBV29-1 to TRBJ1-2; 10 nucleotides match TRBD1. This CDR3 region has 12 residues. From germline, CDR1 is SQVTM and CDR2 ANQGSEA. The junction had 3 bases not matched to a gene; V was cut back by 7 bases and J by 4 bases. The CDR3 reads CSAGDRGYGYTF. CDR3 bases: TGCAGCGCCGGGGACAGGGGCTATGGCTACACCTTC.

This clone appeared once. The chain employs TRBV7-9 and TRBJ1-6; maybe TRBD1 (5 bases). Germline V gene data show CDR1 as SEHNR and CDR2 as FQNEAQ (reference sequence). The CDR3 is 14 residues long. Trimming stripped 5 bases from V and 11 bases from J, with 16 bases between. The CDR3: CASSIQEQVTPLHF. CDR3 bases: TGTGCCAGCAGCATACAGGAACAGGTTACACCCCTCCACTTT. Drawing the rest from reference TRBV7-9 and TRBJ1-6, the complete variable domain is DTGVSQNPRHKITKRGQNVTFRCDPISEHNRLYWYRQTLGQGPEFLTYFQNEAQLEKSRLLSDRFSAERPKGSFSTLEIQRTEQGDSAMYLCASSIQEQVTPLHFGNGTRLTVT.

This chain joins TRBV27 and TRBJ2-7, with TRBD1 matching 7 bases. The V and J ends lost 6 bases and 0 bases, in that order; junction bases with no gene match: 5. Germline V gene lookup returns CDR1 MNHEY and CDR2 SMNVEV (reference sequence). The CDR3 sequence is 14 residues long. The CDR3 spells CASRPGQSSYEQYF. For the CDR3, the DNA is TGTGCCAGCAGGCCGGGACAGAGCTCCTACGAGCAGTACTTC.

The chain combines TRBV7-9 with TRBJ2-7, with TRBD1 matching over 8 bases. The CDR3 is made up of 15 amino acids. Germline V gene lookup returns CDR1 SEHNR and CDR2 FQNEAQ (reference sequence). The V segment lost 1 base and the J segment 4 bases; nucleotides outside the gene matches: 6. The CDR3 bases are TGTGCCAGCAGCTTAGAGCCAGGGGGCCCTTACGAGCAGTACTTC. It translates to CASSLEPGGPYEQYF.

The CDR3 loop reads CASSIQGANIVEQFF. The CDR3 DNA follows: TGTGCCAGCAGCATACAGGGGGCTAACATTGTTGAGCAGTTCTTC. V and J are TRBV9 and TRBJ2-1, with 9 bases fitting TRBD1. CDR3 length: 15 amino acids. Unmatched junction bases numbered 11, after V lost 4 bases and J lost 9 bases. Germline CDR1 and CDR2: SGDLS and YYNGEE.

Comment on this clone: An end of the junction does not agree with germline; a read error may underlie this. The CDR3 region is CASSHSDRGLLGFF. In DNA, the CDR3 is TGTGCCAGCAGTCACTCGGACAGGGGCCTCCTCGGTTTCTTT. The rearrangement joins TRBV6-2 or TRBV6-3 to TRBJ1-1, with 9 bases aligning to TRBD1. There are 14 residues in the CDR3. From germline, CDR1 is MNHEY and CDR2 SVGEGT.

The genes are TRBV5-1 and TRBJ1-3; a weak D match, TRBD1 (5 bases). Germline V lookup: CDR1 SGHRS, CDR2 YFSETQ. This CDR3 contains 16 residues. Trimming pared 3 bases from V and 4 bases from J, leaving 17 bases between. The CDR3 DNA is TGCGCCAGCAGCTCGTCAGGGCCTACTCTGGGAAACACCATATATTTT. Translated: CASSSSGPTLGNTIYF.

The J gene is TRBJ2-7, the V gene TRBV10-3, with a possible D match to TRBD1 (5 bases). The CDR3 has 13 amino acids. V was clipped by 6 bases and J by 2 bases, with 11 bases between them. The germline gives CDR1 ENHRY, CDR2 SYGVKD. In DNA form, the CDR3 reads TGTGCCATCAGCCCCCCAGGGACCTACGAGCAGTACTTC. It is translated as CAISPPGTYEQYF.

The rearrangement uses TRBV19 and TRBJ1-5; 10 bases fit TRBD1. V lost 6 bases to trimming and J lost 6 bases; unmatched junction nucleotides: 2. This CDR3 comprises 13 residues. Germline CDR1 and CDR2: LNHDA and SQIVND (reference sequence). The CDR3 loop reads CASRGTGAQPQHF. Here the CDR3 DNA reads TGTGCCAGTAGAGGGACAGGGGCTCAGCCCCAGCATTTT.

J is TRBJ1-6 and V is TRBV5-6, with D possibly TRBD1 on 6 matching bases. Germline V gives CDR1 SGHDT, CDR2 YYEEEE. Deletions cut 3 bases from V and 6 bases from J, with 16 bases between. The CDR3 totals 16 residues. For the CDR3, the DNA is TGTGCCAGCAGCTCTCAGGGGCCTGGAGGTAATTCACCCCTCCACTTT. As protein: CASSSQGPGGNSPLHF.

The V and J genes are TRBV28 and TRBJ1-2; D is possibly TRBD1 (5 bases). CDR1 MDHEN and CDR2 SYDVKM come from the germline V gene. V lost 5 bases and J 8 bases, leaving 15 bases between the germline ends. This CDR3 region has 13 residues. Here the CDR3 DNA reads TGTGCCAGCAGTCCCGCGGGAGGGGACGGCTACACCTTC. Amino acids: CASSPAGGDGYTF.

This chain uses TRBV3-1 (or the pseudogene TRBV3-2) with TRBJ1-1; perhaps TRBD1 as D (5 bases). V was trimmed by 1 base and J by 2 bases, leaving 11 bases between them. Per germline, CDR1 LGHDT and CDR2 YNNKEL (reference sequence). The CDR3 has 15 amino acids. The CDR3 nucleotides read TGTGCCAGCAGCCAAGTGAGTAGGGGCAACACTGAAGCTTTCTTT. Amino acid sequence: CASSQVSRGNTEAFF.

The chain carries TRBV28 and TRBJ1-6; no firm D call. CDR1 MDHEN and CDR2 SYDVKM come from the germline V gene. The CDR3 has 12 amino acids. V shed 2 bases and J shed 9 bases, with 5 bases lying between them. CDR3 coding DNA: TGTGCCAGCAGTTTACGGGGTTCACCCCTCCACTTT. It codes for CASSLRGSPLHF.

The chain recombines TRBV2 with TRBJ2-6; 8 bases match TRBD1. Germline V CDR1 and CDR2: SNHLY, FYNNEI. J gave up 0 bases and V 5 bases, and 15 bases lay outside the gene matches. This CDR3 has 20 amino acids. The CDR3 spells CASSYQEGQGFRSGANVLTF. CDR3 sequence (DNA): TGTGCCAGCAGTTACCAGGAAGGACAGGGTTTTCGCTCTGGGGCCAACGTCCTGACTTTC.